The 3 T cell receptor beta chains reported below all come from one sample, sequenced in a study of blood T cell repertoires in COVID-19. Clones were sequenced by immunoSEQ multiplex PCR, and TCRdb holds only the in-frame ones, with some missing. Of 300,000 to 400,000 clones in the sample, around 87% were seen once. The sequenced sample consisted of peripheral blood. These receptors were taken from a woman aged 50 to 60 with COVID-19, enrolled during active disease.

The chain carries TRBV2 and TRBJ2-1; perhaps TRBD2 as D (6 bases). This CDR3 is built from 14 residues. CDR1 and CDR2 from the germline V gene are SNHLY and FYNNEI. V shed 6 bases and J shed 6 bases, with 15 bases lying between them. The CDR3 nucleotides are TGTGCCAGCAGCCCGGGACTCCCTTCCAATGAGCAGTTCTTC. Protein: CASSPGLPSNEQFF.

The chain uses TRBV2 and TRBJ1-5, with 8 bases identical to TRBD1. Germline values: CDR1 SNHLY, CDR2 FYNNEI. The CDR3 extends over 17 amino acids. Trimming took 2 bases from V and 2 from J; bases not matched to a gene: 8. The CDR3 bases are TGTGCCAGCAGTGAACAGGGGGCTACGGTTCGCAATCAGCCCCAGCATTTT. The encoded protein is CASSEQGATVRNQPQHF.

CDR3 sequence reads: CASSPRDRGGNTIYF. The CDR3 region has the DNA TGTGCCAGCAGCCCCAGGGACAGGGGGGGAAACACCATATATTTT. The gene calls are TRBV3-1 (or the pseudogene TRBV3-2) and TRBJ1-3, with TRBD1 identical over 11 bases. The CDR3 contains 15 residues. The trim removed 4 bases at V and 4 bases at J, leaving 3 bases unmatched. Looked up from germline, CDR1 is LGHDT and CDR2 is YNNKEL (reference sequence).